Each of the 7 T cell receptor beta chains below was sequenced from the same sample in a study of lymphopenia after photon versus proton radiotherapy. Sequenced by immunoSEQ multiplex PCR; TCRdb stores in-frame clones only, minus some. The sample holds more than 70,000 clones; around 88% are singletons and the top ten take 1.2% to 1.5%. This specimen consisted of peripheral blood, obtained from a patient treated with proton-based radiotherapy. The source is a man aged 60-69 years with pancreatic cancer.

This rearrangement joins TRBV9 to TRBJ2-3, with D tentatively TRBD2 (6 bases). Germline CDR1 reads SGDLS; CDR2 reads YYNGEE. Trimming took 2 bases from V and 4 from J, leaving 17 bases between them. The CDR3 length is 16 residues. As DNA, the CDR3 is TGTGCCAGCAGCGTGGAAGGCGGGACCATGGCAGATACGCAGTATTTT. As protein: CASSVEGGTMADTQYF.

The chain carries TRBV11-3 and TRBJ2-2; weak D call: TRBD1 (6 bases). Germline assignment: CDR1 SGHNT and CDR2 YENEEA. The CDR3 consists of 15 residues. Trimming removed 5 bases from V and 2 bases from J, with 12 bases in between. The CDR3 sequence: CASSRGHPNTGELFF. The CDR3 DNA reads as TGTGCCAGCAGCCGGGGACACCCTAACACCGGGGAGCTGTTTTTT.

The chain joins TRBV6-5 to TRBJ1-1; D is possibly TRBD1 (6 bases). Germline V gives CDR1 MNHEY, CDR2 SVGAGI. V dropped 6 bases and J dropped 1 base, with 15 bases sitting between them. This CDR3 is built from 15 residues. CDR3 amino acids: CASRPLGGGNTEAFF. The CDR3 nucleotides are TGTGCCAGCAGACCCCTAGGGGGGGGGAACACTGAAGCTTTCTTT.

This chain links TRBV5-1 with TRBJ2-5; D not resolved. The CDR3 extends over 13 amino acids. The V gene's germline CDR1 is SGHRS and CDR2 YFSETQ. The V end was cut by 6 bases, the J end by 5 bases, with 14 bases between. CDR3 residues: CASTSGSSETQYF. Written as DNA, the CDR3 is TGCGCCAGCACCTCGGGTTCCTCCGAGACCCAGTACTTC.

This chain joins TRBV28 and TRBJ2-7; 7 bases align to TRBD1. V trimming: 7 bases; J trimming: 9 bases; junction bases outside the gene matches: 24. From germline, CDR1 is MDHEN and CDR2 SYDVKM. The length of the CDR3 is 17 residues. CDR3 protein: CASTMTGIPLRDDGQYF. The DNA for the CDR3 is TGTGCCAGCACCATGACAGGGATACCCCTGAGGGACGACGGGCAGTACTTC.

CDR3 bases: TGTGCCAGCAGTAGAGGCTCGGGCAGCGGGAGAACCTACGAGCAGTACTTC. Translation gives CASSRGSGSGRTYEQYF. The chain couples TRBV7-8 to TRBJ2-7; 8 positions match TRBD2. The CDR3 has 17 amino acids. From germline, CDR1 is SGHVS and CDR2 FQNEAQ. V shed 6 bases and J 2 bases; nucleotides not matched to a gene: 15.

The CDR3, as DNA: TGCGCCAGCAGCCAGCTTAGAGGACTAGCGGGAGGTACCTACGAGCAGTACTTC. Translated: CASSQLRGLAGGTYEQYF. This sequence joins TRBV4-1 and TRBJ2-7; TRBD2 matches 14 bases. The CDR3 totals 18 residues. From germline, CDR1 is MGHRA and CDR2 YSYEKL. The V and J ends lost 3 bases and 2 bases, in that order; junction bases with no gene match: 9.